This T cell receptor (beta chain) was captured in a study of post-analysis software for immune sequencing data. Study findings and constraints: With TRBV5-6, TRBV5-1 and TRBV20-1 included, about five TRBV segments were more frequent in patients than in controls.

TCR beta cDNA libraries included unique molecular identifiers. About 500,000 cDNA molecules came from roughly 1 to 10 million T cells. TCRdb used MiXCR to reprocess the PCR reads, holding one entry per CDR3 protein. The sample records around 500,000 distinct CDR3 sequences, around a third being singletons. Concerning this clonotype: Its antigen is undetermined.

This CDR3 is built from 15 residues. CDR1 is SGHRS, CDR2 YFSETQ, per germline. V shed 0 bases, J shed 6 bases, and the junction held 5 bases outside the gene matches. Sequenced input: blood. The V and J genes are TRBV5-1 and TRBJ1-5; 8 nucleotides align to TRBD1. This TCR came from a girl aged 2-17 years with multiple sclerosis. The CDR3 nucleotides are TGCGCCAGCAGCTTGGATGGACAGGGTACTCAGCCCCAGCATTTT. It specifies CASSLDGQGTQPQHF.